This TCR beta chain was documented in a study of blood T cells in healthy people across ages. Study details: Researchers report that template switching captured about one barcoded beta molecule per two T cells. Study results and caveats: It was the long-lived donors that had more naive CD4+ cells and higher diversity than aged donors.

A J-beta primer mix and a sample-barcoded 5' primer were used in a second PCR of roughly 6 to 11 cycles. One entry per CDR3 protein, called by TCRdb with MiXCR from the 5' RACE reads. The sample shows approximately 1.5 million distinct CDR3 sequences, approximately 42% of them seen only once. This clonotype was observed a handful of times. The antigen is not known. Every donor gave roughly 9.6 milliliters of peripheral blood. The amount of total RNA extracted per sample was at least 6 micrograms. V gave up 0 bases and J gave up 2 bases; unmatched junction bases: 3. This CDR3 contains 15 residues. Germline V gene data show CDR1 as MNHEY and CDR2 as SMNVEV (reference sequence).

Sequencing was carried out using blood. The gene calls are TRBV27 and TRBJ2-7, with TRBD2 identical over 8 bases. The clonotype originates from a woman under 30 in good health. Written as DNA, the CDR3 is TGTGCCAGCAGTTTATCGCCGGGAGGGGCCTACGAGCAGTACTTC. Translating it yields CASSLSPGGAYEQYF.